This T cell receptor beta chain was documented in a study of T cells expressing NK-cell markers. Study context: Obtained from sorted CD3+CD56+NKG2C+, CD3+CD56+NKG2C- and CD3+CD56-NKG2C+ T cells were the TCR beta repertoires. Out of eight donors sequenced, seven tested HCMV-seropositive and the remaining one seronegative.

The length of the CDR3 is 14 residues. Germline V gene data show CDR1 as SQVTM and CDR2 as ANQGSEA. Study-level points and caveats: The study did not resolve the HCMV specificity of expanded NKG2C+ T cell clones. For a handful of donors, the dominant NKG2C+ clonotypes made up about 1.0-8% of their CD8+ T cells.

In the case of this clonotype: Its cognate antigen is unknown.

TCRdb re-called the 5' RACE reads and catalogs CDR3 proteins one per entry, DNA excluded. The listing contains approximately 550,000 distinct CDR3 sequences. The clonotype was recovered from a man younger than 35 in good health. Sequenced material: blood T cells: a sorted CD56 or NKG2C T cell subset, CD4+ or CD8+ T cells, or bulk PBMC T cells (not recorded which). The V and J genes are TRBV29-1 and TRBJ2-1; TCRdb's D call, TRBD1, is unchecked because there is no DNA. CDR3 loop: CSGQGQSSYNEQFF.